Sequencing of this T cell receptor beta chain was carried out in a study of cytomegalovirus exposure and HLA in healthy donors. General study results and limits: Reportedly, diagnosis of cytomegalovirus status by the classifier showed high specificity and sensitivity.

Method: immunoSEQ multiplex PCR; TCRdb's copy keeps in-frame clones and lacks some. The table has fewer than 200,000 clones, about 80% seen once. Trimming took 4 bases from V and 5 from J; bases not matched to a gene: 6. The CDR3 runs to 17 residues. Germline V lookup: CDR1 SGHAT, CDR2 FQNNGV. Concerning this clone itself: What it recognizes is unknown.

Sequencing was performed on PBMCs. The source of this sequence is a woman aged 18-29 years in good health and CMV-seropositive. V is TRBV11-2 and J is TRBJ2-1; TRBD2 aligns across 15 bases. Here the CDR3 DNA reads TGTGCCAGCAGCTCTTTCGGACTAGCGGGGGGGCACAATGAGCAGTTCTTC. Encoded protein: CASSSFGLAGGHNEQFF.